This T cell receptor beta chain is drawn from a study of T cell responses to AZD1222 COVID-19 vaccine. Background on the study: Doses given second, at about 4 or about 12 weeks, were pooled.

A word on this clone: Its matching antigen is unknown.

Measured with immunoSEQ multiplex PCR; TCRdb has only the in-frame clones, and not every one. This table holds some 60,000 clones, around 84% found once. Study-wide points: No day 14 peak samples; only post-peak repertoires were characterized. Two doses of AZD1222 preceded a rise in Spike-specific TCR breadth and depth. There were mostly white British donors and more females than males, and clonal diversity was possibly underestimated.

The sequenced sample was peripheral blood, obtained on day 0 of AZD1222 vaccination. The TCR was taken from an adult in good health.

The CDR3 sequence is CASSEQGAPTEAFF. The CDR3 DNA reads as TGTGCCAGCAGTGAGCAGGGGGCGCCAACTGAAGCTTTCTTT. V and J are TRBV6-1 and TRBJ1-1, with TRBD1 matching over 8 bases. V was clipped by 3 bases and J by 5 bases; unmatched bases: 5. Looked up from germline, CDR1 is MNHNS and CDR2 is SASEGT. The CDR3 covers 14 residues.